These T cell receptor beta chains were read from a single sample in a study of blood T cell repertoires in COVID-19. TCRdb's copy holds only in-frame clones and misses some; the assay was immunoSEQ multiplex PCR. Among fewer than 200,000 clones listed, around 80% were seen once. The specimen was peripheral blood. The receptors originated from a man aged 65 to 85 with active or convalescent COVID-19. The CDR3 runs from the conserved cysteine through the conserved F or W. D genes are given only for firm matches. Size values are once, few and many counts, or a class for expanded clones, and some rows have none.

CDR3 DNA: TGTGCCAGTAGGGTTTCGGGAGGGAGTTACAATGAGCAGTTCTTC; CDR3 protein: CASRVSGGSYNEQFF; J gene: TRBJ2-1; V gene: TRBV19; clone size: NA; D gene: TRBD2; CDR3 length: 15
CDR3 DNA: TGCGCCAGCAGCTCTGGACAGGGGGTGCCCTACGAGCAGTACTTC; CDR3 protein: CASSSGQGVPYEQYF; J gene: TRBJ2-7; V gene: TRBV5-1; clone size: NA; D gene: TRBD1; CDR3 length: 15
CDR3 DNA: TGTGCCAGCAGCCCACGGATCGGAGGGCGGAGGGATACGCAGTATTTT; CDR3 protein: CASSPRIGGRRDTQYF; J gene: TRBJ2-3; V gene: TRBV7-9; clone size: NA; D gene: NA; CDR3 length: 16
CDR3 DNA: TGTGCCACCGCCCAGGACACCGGGGAGCTGTTTTTT; CDR3 protein: CATAQDTGELFF; J gene: TRBJ2-2; V gene: TRBV24-1; clone size: NA; D gene: NA; CDR3 length: 12
CDR3 DNA: TGCGCCAGCAGCTTGGCCGGGACAGGGAAAGAAGAGACCCAGTACTTC; CDR3 protein: CASSLAGTGKEETQYF; J gene: TRBJ2-5; V gene: TRBV5-1; clone size: NA; D gene: TRBD1; CDR3 length: 16
CDR3 DNA: TGTGCCAGCAGCTTAGCGGGCCTGTACAATGAGCAGTTCTTC; CDR3 protein: CASSLAGLYNEQFF; J gene: TRBJ2-1; V gene: TRBV11-1; clone size: NA; D gene: NA; CDR3 length: 14
CDR3 DNA: TGTGCCGTTGGAGGACAGGCAGGGACCCAGTACTTC; CDR3 protein: CAVGGQAGTQYF; J gene: TRBJ2-5; V gene: TRBV30; clone size: once; D gene: TRBD1; CDR3 length: 12
CDR3 DNA: TGCGCCAGCAGCCAAGATTTTCAGGCCGCAAGGATCTATGGCTACACCTTC; CDR3 protein: CASSQDFQAARIYGYTF; J gene: TRBJ1-2; V gene: TRBV4-1; clone size: NA; D gene: NA; CDR3 length: 17
CDR3 DNA: TGTGCCATCAGACCCGGGACAGGGGTCACCGGGGAGCTGTTTTTT; CDR3 protein: CAIRPGTGVTGELFF; J gene: TRBJ2-2; V gene: TRBV10-3; clone size: once; D gene: TRBD1; CDR3 length: 15
CDR3 DNA: TGTGCCTGGACCCTCGGGAGGGGATGGGGAGGCTACACCTTC; CDR3 protein: CAWTLGRGWGGYTF; J gene: TRBJ1-2; V gene: TRBV30; clone size: NA; D gene: NA; CDR3 length: 14
CDR3 DNA: TGTGCCAGCAACCCCGGGACAGTCAATCAGCCCCAGCATTTT; CDR3 protein: CASNPGTVNQPQHF; J gene: TRBJ1-5; V gene: TRBV6-2/TRBV6-3; clone size: NA; D gene: TRBD1; CDR3 length: 14
CDR3 DNA: TGCGCCAGCAGCCCCATCGGGAGCGGCGGGGAGCTGTTTTTT; CDR3 protein: CASSPIGSGGELFF; J gene: TRBJ2-2; V gene: TRBV5-1; clone size: NA; D gene: NA; CDR3 length: 14
CDR3 DNA: TGTGCCAGCAGCCCCGGGACAGGGGGTCGCGGGGGCACTGAAGCTTTCTTT; CDR3 protein: CASSPGTGGRGGTEAFF; J gene: TRBJ1-1; V gene: TRBV9; clone size: NA; D gene: TRBD1; CDR3 length: 17
CDR3 DNA: TGTGCCTGCAGTACCTCCGGGACTAGCGGGACCCAAGAGACCCAGTACTTC; CDR3 protein: CACSTSGTSGTQETQYF; J gene: TRBJ2-5; V gene: TRBV30; clone size: NA; D gene: TRBD2; CDR3 length: 17
CDR3 DNA: TGTGCCAGCAGCTTAGCGCAGGGAAGGGAAAGCCCTGAAGCTTTCTTT; CDR3 protein: CASSLAQGRESPEAFF; J gene: TRBJ1-1; V gene: TRBV7-2; clone size: NA; D gene: NA; CDR3 length: 16
CDR3 DNA: TGTGCCAGCGGGGGCCCAGATACGCAGTATTTT; CDR3 protein: CASGGPDTQYF; J gene: TRBJ2-3; V gene: TRBV9; clone size: NA; D gene: NA; CDR3 length: 11
CDR3 DNA: TGTGCCAGCAGCCAAGAACCGGGACTAGGGAAGACCCAGTACTTC; CDR3 protein: CASSQEPGLGKTQYF; J gene: TRBJ2-5; V gene: TRBV3-1/TRBV3-2; clone size: NA; D gene: TRBD2; CDR3 length: 15
CDR3 DNA: TGTGCCAGCAGTTACTCGAAGCTCGCGAACTATGGCTACACCTTC; CDR3 protein: CASSYSKLANYGYTF; J gene: TRBJ1-2; V gene: TRBV6-2/TRBV6-3; clone size: NA; D gene: NA; CDR3 length: 15
CDR3 DNA: TGTGCCACCGCACAGGGGTCAGACTACTATGGCTACACCTTC; CDR3 protein: CATAQGSDYYGYTF; J gene: TRBJ1-2; V gene: TRBV10-3; clone size: NA; D gene: TRBD1; CDR3 length: 14
CDR3 DNA: TGTGCCAGCAGCTTAGCGCCGGGTTTAAATCAGCCCCAGCATTTT; CDR3 protein: CASSLAPGLNQPQHF; J gene: TRBJ1-5; V gene: TRBV7-2; clone size: NA; D gene: NA; CDR3 length: 15
CDR3 DNA: TGTGCCAGCAGCCCTGACAACGGGGGACCTTATGGCTACACCTTC; CDR3 protein: CASSPDNGGPYGYTF; J gene: TRBJ1-2; V gene: TRBV5-4; clone size: NA; D gene: NA; CDR3 length: 15
CDR3 DNA: TGTGCCAGCAGCGGAACAGGGCCCTACGAGCAGTACTTC; CDR3 protein: CASSGTGPYEQYF; J gene: TRBJ2-7; V gene: TRBV5-6; clone size: NA; D gene: NA; CDR3 length: 13
CDR3 DNA: TGTGCCATTGGCTCAGAAGAGACCCAGTACTTC; CDR3 protein: CAIGSEETQYF; J gene: TRBJ2-5; V gene: TRBV10-3; clone size: NA; D gene: NA; CDR3 length: 11
CDR3 DNA: TGTGCCAGCAGTTTATCGGGGGCCTATAACTATGGCTACACCTTC; CDR3 protein: CASSLSGAYNYGYTF; J gene: TRBJ1-2; V gene: TRBV27; clone size: NA; D gene: NA; CDR3 length: 15
CDR3 DNA: TGTGCCAGCACCTTTGCGGTCGGGAACACTGAAGCTTTCTTT; CDR3 protein: CASTFAVGNTEAFF; J gene: TRBJ1-1; V gene: TRBV2; clone size: NA; D gene: NA; CDR3 length: 14
CDR3 DNA: TGCGCCAGCAGCGCGGACGGGGGGAACACTGAAGCTTTCTTT; CDR3 protein: CASSADGGNTEAFF; J gene: TRBJ1-1; V gene: TRBV5-1; clone size: once; D gene: NA; CDR3 length: 14
CDR3 DNA: TGTGCCAGCAGTCCTAGGGAGGACAGGGGATTACGATATGAAAAACTGTTTTTT; CDR3 protein: CASSPREDRGLRYEKLFF; J gene: TRBJ1-4; V gene: TRBV27; clone size: NA; D gene: TRBD1; CDR3 length: 18
CDR3 DNA: TGTGCCAGCAGCCAAGGATTGGGGGAGGACAGGGGAGCTTTCTTT; CDR3 protein: CASSQGLGEDRGAFF; J gene: TRBJ1-1; V gene: TRBV3-1/TRBV3-2; clone size: NA; D gene: TRBD1; CDR3 length: 15
CDR3 DNA: TGTGCCAGCAGCGTGGACAGCGGGGAGCTGTTTTTT; CDR3 protein: CASSVDSGELFF; J gene: TRBJ2-2; V gene: TRBV12-3/TRBV12-4; clone size: NA; D gene: NA; CDR3 length: 12
CDR3 DNA: TGTGCCACCAGTGACGGAACAGAGTATGGCTACACCTTC; CDR3 protein: CATSDGTEYGYTF; J gene: TRBJ1-2; V gene: TRBV24-1; clone size: NA; D gene: NA; CDR3 length: 13
CDR3 DNA: TGCAGCGTTGTGGGAACACAGGTTCGCAACACTGAAGCTTTCTTT; CDR3 protein: CSVVGTQVRNTEAFF; J gene: TRBJ1-1; V gene: TRBV29-1; clone size: NA; D gene: NA; CDR3 length: 15
CDR3 DNA: TGCGCCAGCAGCTTGGTGGAGGGGGCTTACGAGCAGTACTTC; CDR3 protein: CASSLVEGAYEQYF; J gene: TRBJ2-7; V gene: TRBV5-1; clone size: NA; D gene: NA; CDR3 length: 14
CDR3 DNA: TGTGCCAGCAGCTTCCAGACAGGGAGCTATGGCTACACCTTC; CDR3 protein: CASSFQTGSYGYTF; J gene: TRBJ1-2; V gene: TRBV6-6; clone size: few; D gene: TRBD1; CDR3 length: 14
CDR3 DNA: TGTGCCAGCAGCACCAGGGTGGACACTGAAGCTTTCTTT; CDR3 protein: CASSTRVDTEAFF; J gene: TRBJ1-1; V gene: TRBV5-4; clone size: NA; D gene: NA; CDR3 length: 13
CDR3 DNA: TGTGCCAGCTCTCCCAAGGCAGGGTTTGCCGGGGAGCTGTTTTTT; CDR3 protein: CASSPKAGFAGELFF; J gene: TRBJ2-2; V gene: TRBV21-1; clone size: NA; D gene: NA; CDR3 length: 15
CDR3 DNA: TGTGCCAGCAGCCCAATTCCCATTGGCGGGAGGAGCAATGAGCAGTTCTTC; CDR3 protein: CASSPIPIGGRSNEQFF; J gene: TRBJ2-1; V gene: TRBV7-9; clone size: NA; D gene: TRBD2; CDR3 length: 17
CDR3 DNA: TGTGCCATACAGGGGGCAGCGAATCAGCCCCAGCATTTT; CDR3 protein: CAIQGAANQPQHF; J gene: TRBJ1-5; V gene: TRBV30; clone size: NA; D gene: TRBD1; CDR3 length: 13
CDR3 DNA: TGCGCCAGCACCATCGTGCAGGGTGGTGAAGCTTTCTTT; CDR3 protein: CASTIVQGGEAFF; J gene: TRBJ1-1; V gene: TRBV10-1; clone size: NA; D gene: NA; CDR3 length: 13
CDR3 DNA: TGTGCCAGCAGTCGACGCTCCGGGACAGATAATGAAAAACTGTTTTTT; CDR3 protein: CASSRRSGTDNEKLFF; J gene: TRBJ1-4; V gene: TRBV6-6; clone size: few; D gene: TRBD1; CDR3 length: 16
CDR3 DNA: TGTGCCAGCAGACGAGCGGGCGGTAATGAAAAACTGTTTTTT; CDR3 protein: CASRRAGGNEKLFF; J gene: TRBJ1-4; V gene: TRBV2; clone size: NA; D gene: NA; CDR3 length: 14
CDR3 DNA: TGCAGCGTTCCCGGGGATCCCACAGATACGCAGTATTTT; CDR3 protein: CSVPGDPTDTQYF; J gene: TRBJ2-3; V gene: TRBV29-1; clone size: NA; D gene: NA; CDR3 length: 13
CDR3 DNA: TGTGCCAGCAGACAGGGGCTGGAAGCTAACTATGGCTACACCTTC; CDR3 protein: CASRQGLEANYGYTF; J gene: TRBJ1-2; V gene: TRBV5-4; clone size: NA; D gene: TRBD1; CDR3 length: 15
CDR3 DNA: TGTGCCAGCTCACCTGGGACAGGGGAATACTATGGCTACACCTTC; CDR3 protein: CASSPGTGEYYGYTF; J gene: TRBJ1-2; V gene: TRBV18; clone size: NA; D gene: TRBD1; CDR3 length: 15
CDR3 DNA: TGCAGCGCAACGTCAGGAATGAACACTGAAGCTTTCTTT; CDR3 protein: CSATSGMNTEAFF; J gene: TRBJ1-1; V gene: TRBV29-1; clone size: NA; D gene: NA; CDR3 length: 13